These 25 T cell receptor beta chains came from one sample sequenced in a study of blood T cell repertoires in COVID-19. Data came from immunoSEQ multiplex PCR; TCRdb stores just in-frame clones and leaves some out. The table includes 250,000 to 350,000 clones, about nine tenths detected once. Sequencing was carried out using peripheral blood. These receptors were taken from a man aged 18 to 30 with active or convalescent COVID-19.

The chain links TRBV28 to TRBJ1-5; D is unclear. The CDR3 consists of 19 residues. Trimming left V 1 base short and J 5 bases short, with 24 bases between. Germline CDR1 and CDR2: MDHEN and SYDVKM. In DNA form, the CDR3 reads TGTGCCAGCAGTTTATTTTCACCCCCCGGACTGCCGGTTCATCAGCCCCAGCATTTT. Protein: CASSLFSPPGLPVHQPQHF.

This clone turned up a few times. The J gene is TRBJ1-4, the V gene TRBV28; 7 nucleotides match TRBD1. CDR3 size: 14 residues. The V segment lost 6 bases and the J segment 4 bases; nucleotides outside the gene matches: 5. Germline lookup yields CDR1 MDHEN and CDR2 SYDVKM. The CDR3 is CASRWDSHNEKLFF. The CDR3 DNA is TGTGCCAGCAGATGGGACAGCCATAATGAAAAACTGTTTTTT. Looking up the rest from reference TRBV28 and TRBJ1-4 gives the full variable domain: DVKVTQSSRYLVKRTGEKVFLECVQDMDHENMFWYRQDPGLGLRLIYFSYDVKMKEKGDIPEGYSVSREKKERFSLILESASTNQTSMYLCASRWDSHNEKLFFGSGTQLSVL.

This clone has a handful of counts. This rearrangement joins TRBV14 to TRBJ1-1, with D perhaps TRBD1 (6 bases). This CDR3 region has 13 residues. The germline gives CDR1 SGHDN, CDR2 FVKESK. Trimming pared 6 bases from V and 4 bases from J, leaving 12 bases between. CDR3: CASRNMGATEAFF. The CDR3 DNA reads TGTGCCAGCAGGAACATGGGGGCCACTGAAGCTTTCTTT.

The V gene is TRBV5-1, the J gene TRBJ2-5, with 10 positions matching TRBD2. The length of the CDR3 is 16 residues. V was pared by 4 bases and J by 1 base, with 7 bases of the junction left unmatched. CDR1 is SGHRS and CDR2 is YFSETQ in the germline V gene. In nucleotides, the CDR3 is TGCGCCAGCAGCACACCGCTAGCGGGGGCCCAAGAGACCCAGTACTTC. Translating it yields CASSTPLAGAQETQYF.

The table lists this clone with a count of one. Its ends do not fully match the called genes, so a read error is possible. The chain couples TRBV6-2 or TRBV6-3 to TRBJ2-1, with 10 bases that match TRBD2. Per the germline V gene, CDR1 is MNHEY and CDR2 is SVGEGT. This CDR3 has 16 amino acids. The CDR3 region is CASSYSSGGNYNEQFF. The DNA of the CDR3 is TGTGCCAGCAGCTACTCTAGCGGGGGAAACTACAATGAGCAGTTCTTC.

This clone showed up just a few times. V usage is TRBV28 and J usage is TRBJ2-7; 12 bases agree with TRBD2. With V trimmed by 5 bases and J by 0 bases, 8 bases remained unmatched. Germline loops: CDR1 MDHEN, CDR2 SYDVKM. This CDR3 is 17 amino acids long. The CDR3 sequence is CASSPRTSGKSSYEQYF. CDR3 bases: TGTGCCAGCAGTCCGCGGACTAGCGGGAAGAGCTCCTACGAGCAGTACTTC.

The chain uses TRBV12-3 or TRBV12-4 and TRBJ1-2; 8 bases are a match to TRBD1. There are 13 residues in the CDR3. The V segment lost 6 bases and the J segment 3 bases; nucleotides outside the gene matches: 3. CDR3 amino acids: CASRRTGHYGYTF. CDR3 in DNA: TGTGCCAGCAGGAGGACAGGGCACTATGGCTACACCTTC.

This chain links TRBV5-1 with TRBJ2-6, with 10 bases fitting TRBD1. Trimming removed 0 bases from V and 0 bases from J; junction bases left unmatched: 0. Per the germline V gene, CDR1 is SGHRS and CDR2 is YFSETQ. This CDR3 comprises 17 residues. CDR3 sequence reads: CASSLGTGGSGANVLTF. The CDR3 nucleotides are TGCGCCAGCAGCTTGGGGACAGGGGGCTCTGGGGCCAACGTCCTGACTTTC.

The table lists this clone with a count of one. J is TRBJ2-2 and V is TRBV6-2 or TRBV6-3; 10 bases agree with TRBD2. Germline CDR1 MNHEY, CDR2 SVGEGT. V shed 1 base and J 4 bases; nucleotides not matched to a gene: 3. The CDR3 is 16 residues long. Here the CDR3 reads CASSYWLAGGTGELFF. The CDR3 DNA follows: TGTGCCAGCAGTTACTGGTTAGCGGGGGGCACCGGGGAGCTGTTTTTT.

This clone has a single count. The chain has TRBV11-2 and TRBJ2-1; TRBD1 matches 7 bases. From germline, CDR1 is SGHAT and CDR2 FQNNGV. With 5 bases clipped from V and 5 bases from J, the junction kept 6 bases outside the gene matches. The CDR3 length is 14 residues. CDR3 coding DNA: TGTGCCAGCAGCCTTCGGGACAGAGACAATGAGCAGTTCTTC. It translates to CASSLRDRDNEQFF.

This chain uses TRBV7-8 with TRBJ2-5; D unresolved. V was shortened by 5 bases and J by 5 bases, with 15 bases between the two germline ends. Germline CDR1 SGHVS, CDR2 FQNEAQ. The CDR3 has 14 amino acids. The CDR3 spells CASSPARQHETQYF. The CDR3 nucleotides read TGTGCCAGCAGCCCCGCGAGGCAGCACGAGACCCAGTACTTC. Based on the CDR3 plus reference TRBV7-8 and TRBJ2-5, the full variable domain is GAGVSQSPRYKVAKRGQDVALRCDPISGHVSLFWYQQALGQGPEFLTYFQNEAQLDKSGLPSDRFFAERPEGSVSTLKIQRTQQEDSAVYLCASSPARQHETQYFGPGTRLLVL.

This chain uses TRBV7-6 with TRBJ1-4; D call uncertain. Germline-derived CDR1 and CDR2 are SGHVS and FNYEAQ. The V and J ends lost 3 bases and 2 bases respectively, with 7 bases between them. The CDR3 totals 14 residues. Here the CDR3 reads CASSLTLTNEKLFF. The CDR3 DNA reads TGTGCCAGCAGCTTGACACTTACTAATGAAAAACTGTTTTTT.

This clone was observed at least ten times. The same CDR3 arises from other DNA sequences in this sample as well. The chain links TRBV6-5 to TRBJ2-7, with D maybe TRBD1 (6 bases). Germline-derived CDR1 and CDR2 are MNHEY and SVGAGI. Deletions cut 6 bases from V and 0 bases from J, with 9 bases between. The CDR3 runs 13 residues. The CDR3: CASRHRDSYEQYF. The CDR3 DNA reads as TGTGCCAGCAGACACAGGGACTCCTACGAGCAGTACTTC.

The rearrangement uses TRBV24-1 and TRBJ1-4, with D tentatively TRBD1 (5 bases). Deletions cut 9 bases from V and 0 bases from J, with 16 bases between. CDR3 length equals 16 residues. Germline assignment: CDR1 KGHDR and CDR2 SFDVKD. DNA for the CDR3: TGTGCCACCGGGGGGAGCATGAGGTCAACTAATGAAAAACTGTTTTTT. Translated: CATGGSMRSTNEKLFF.

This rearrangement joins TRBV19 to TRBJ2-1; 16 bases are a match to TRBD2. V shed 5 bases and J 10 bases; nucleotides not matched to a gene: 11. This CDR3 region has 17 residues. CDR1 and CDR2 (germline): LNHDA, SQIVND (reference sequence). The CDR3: CASSSPGTSGRGAEQFF. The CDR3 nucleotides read TGTGCCAGTAGTTCCCCGGGGACTAGCGGGAGGGGAGCGGAGCAGTTCTTC.

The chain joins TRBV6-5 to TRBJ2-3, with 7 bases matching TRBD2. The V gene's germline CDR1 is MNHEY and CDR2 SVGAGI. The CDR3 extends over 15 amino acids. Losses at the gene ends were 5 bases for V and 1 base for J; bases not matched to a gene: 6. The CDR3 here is CASSPVAGGTDTQYF. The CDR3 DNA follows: TGTGCCAGCAGTCCTGTGGCGGGGGGCACAGATACGCAGTATTTT.

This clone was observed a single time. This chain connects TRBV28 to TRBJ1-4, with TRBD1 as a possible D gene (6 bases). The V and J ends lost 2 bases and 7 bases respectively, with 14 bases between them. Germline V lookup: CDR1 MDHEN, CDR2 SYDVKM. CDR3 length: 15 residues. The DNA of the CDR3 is TGTGCCAGCAGTTTAATTCAGGGGATGGGTGAAAAACTGTTTTTT. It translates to CASSLIQGMGEKLFF.

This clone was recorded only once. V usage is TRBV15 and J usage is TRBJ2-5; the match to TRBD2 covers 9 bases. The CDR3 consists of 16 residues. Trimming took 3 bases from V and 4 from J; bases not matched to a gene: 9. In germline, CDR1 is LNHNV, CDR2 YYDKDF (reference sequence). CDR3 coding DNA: TGTGCCACCAGCAGGAACATAGCGGGGGCCGGAGAGACCCAGTACTTC. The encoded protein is CATSRNIAGAGETQYF.

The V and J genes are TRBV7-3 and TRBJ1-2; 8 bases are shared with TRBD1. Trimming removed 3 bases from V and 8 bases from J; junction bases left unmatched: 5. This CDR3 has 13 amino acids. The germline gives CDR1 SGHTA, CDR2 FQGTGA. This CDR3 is CASSFQGARGYTF. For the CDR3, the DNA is TGTGCCAGCAGCTTTCAGGGGGCGCGGGGCTACACCTTC.

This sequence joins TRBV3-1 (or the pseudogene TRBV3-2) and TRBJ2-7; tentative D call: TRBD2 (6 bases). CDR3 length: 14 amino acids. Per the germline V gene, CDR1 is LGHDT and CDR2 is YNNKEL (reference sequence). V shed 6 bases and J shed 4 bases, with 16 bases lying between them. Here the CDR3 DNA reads TGTGCCAGCAGGCGAGCGGGCTGGGGATACGAGCAGTACTTC. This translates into CASRRAGWGYEQYF.

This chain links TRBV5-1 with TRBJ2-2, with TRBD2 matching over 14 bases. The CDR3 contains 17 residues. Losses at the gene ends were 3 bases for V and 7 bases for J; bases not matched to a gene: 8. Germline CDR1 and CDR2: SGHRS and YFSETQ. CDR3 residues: CASSWGLAGEGVGELFF. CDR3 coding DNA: TGCGCCAGCAGCTGGGGACTAGCGGGAGAAGGAGTCGGGGAGCTGTTTTTT. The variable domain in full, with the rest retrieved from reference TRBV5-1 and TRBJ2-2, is KAGVTQTPRYLIKTRGQQVTLSCSPISGHRSVSWYQQTPGQGLQFLFEYFSETQRNKGNFPGRFSGRQFSNSRSEMNVSTLELGDSALYLCASSWGLAGEGVGELFFGEGSRLTVL.

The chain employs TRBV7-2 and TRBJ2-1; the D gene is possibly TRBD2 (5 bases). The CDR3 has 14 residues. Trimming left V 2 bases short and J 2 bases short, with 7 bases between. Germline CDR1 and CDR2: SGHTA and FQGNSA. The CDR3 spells CASSLLLAYNEQFF. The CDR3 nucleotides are TGTGCCAGCAGCTTATTACTAGCCTACAATGAGCAGTTCTTC.

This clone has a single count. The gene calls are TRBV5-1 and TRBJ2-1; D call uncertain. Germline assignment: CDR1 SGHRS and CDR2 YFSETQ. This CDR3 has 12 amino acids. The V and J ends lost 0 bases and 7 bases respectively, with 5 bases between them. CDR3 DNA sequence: TGCGCCAGCAGCTTGGGGCAGAATGAGCAGTTCTTC. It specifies CASSLGQNEQFF.

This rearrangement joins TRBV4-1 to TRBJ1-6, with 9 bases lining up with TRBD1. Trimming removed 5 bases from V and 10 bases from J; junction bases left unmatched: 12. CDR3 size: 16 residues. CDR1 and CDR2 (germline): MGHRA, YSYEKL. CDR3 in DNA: TGCGCCAGCAGCGGTTTGACCGGGACAGGGAGGTCACCCCTCCACTTT. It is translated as CASSGLTGTGRSPLHF.

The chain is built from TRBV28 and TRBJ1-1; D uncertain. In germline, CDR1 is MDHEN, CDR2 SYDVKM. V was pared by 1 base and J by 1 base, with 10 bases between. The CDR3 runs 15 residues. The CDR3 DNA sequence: TGTGCCAGCAGTTTATTTCGCGCCGGGAACACTGAAGCTTTCTTT. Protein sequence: CASSLFRAGNTEAFF.